This entry is about one T cell receptor (beta chain). Sequencing used immunoSEQ multiplex PCR; TCRdb keeps in-frame clones, though not all of them. This table holds about 56,000 clones, around nine tenths found once. The data were obtained in a study of T cell changes during pregnancy in multiple sclerosis. The CDR3 is 16 residues long. CDR1 and CDR2 from the germline V gene are SGDLS and YYNGEE. V lost 4 bases, J lost 2 bases, and 17 bases lay in between. The V and J genes are TRBV9 and TRBJ2-3; the D gene is possibly TRBD1 (6 bases). This receptor was identified in a female donor with multiple sclerosis, enrolled in a pregnancy study. Sequenced material: peripheral blood, taken after pregnancy. DNA for the CDR3: TGTGCCAGCAGCTTACTAAGGACAGAAAACACAGATACGCAGTATTTT. Translated: CASSLLRTENTDTQYF.